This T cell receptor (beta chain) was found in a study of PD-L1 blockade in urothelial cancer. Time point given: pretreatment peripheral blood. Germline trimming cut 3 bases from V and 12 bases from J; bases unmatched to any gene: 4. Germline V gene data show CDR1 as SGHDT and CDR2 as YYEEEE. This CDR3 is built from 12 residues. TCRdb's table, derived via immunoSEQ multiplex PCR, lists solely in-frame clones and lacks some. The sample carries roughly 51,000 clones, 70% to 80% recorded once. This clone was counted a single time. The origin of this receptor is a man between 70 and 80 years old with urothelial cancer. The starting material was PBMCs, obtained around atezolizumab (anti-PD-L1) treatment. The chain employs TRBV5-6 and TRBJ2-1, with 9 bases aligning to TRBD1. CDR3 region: CASSWGQGGQFF. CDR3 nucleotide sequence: TGTGCCAGCAGCTGGGGACAGGGAGGGCAGTTCTTC.